This TCR beta chain was documented in a study of neurological immune-mediated disorders. This clonotype was seen many times. TCRdb reprocessed the 5' RACE reads via MiXCR and lists one record per CDR3 protein. The table has over 50,000 distinct CDR3 sequences, about 3.7% seen once. There are 18 residues in the CDR3. Trimming stripped 0 bases from V and 0 bases from J, with 16 bases between. CDR1 and CDR2 from the germline V gene are SGHRS and YFSETQ. The chain carries TRBV5-1 and TRBJ1-5; D is unclear. Sequencing input: PBMCs. This TCR was sampled from a middle-aged man with multiple sclerosis. CDR3: CASSLAEFHFHSNQPQHF. Written as DNA, the CDR3 is TGCGCCAGCAGCTTGGCAGAGTTCCACTTCCATAGCAATCAGCCCCAGCATTTT. The full variable domain, rest sourced from reference TRBV5-1 and TRBJ1-5, is KAGVTQTPRYLIKTRGQQVTLSCSPISGHRSVSWYQQTPGQGLQFLFEYFSETQRNKGNFPGRFSGRQFSNSRSEMNVSTLELGDSALYLCASSLAEFHFHSNQPQHFGDGTRLSIL.